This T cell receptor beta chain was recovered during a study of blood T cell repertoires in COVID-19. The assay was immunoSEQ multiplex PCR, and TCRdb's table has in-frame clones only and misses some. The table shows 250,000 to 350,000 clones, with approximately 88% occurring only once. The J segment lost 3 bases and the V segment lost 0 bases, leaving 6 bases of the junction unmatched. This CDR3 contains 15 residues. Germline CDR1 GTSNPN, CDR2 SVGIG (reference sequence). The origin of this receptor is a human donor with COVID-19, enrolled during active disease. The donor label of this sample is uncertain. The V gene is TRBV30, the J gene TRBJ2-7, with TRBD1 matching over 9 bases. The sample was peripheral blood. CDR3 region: CAWSVGQGSDYEQYF. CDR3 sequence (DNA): TGTGCCTGGAGTGTCGGACAGGGGTCGGACTACGAGCAGTACTTC. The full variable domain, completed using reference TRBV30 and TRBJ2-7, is SQTIHQWPATLVQPVGSPLSLECTVEGTSNPNLYWYRQAAGRGLQLLFYSVGIGQISSEVPQNLSASRPQDRQFILSSKKLLLSDSGFYLCAWSVGQGSDYEQYFGPGTRLTVT.